Listed below are T cell receptor beta chains from one sample, sequenced in a study of T cell responses to AZD1222 COVID-19 vaccine. The assay was immunoSEQ multiplex PCR, and TCRdb's table has in-frame clones only and misses some. Found here are about 140,000 clones, more than 90% of them singletons; the top ten hold approximately 4.8%. Sample: peripheral blood, taken on day 0 of AZD1222 vaccination. The receptors were sampled from an adult in good health. Each CDR3 is given with its conserved first and last residue. D genes are given only for firm matches. The listing skips clone size in some rows; elsewhere it reads once, few, many or a size class.

D gene	V gene	clone size	J gene	CDR3 DNA	CDR3 protein
.	TRBV28	.	TRBJ2-3	TGTGCCAGCACCTCGGCAGGGACTAGCACAGATACGCAGTATTTT	CASTSAGTSTDTQYF
TRBD1	TRBV27	.	TRBJ2-2	TGTGCCAGCAGTTCTCCGGGACAGGGGAACACCGGGGAGCTGTTTTTT	CASSSPGQGNTGELFF
.	TRBV9	.	TRBJ2-5	TGTGCCAGCAGCCTAGAAGAGACCCAGTACTTC	CASSLEETQYF
TRBD2	TRBV5-5	.	TRBJ2-1	TGTGCCAGCAGCTTGCACCCTAGCGGGTCTGGGAATGAGCAGTTCTTC	CASSLHPSGSGNEQFF
.	TRBV3-1/TRBV3-2	.	TRBJ1-2	TGTGCCAGCAGCCTGGGCCGGGGGAGCCCCCTCGGCTACACCTTC	CASSLGRGSPLGYTF
.	TRBV5-1	.	TRBJ1-2	TGCGCCAGCAGCTTGTGGGTGGCAGGCAATACTTCTAACTATGGCTACACCTTC	CASSLWVAGNTSNYGYTF
.	TRBV2	.	TRBJ2-5	TGTGCCAGCAGTGTTGGGGTTGAACAAGAGACCCAGTACTTC	CASSVGVEQETQYF
.	TRBV7-2	.	TRBJ2-4	TGTGCCAGCAGCTCCGGGAATAAAAACATTCAGTACTTC	CASSSGNKNIQYF
.	TRBV7-9	.	TRBJ1-1	TGTGCCAGCAGCTTAGCGACCGGGGTGAACACTGAAGCTTTCTTT	CASSLATGVNTEAFF
TRBD1	TRBV28	.	TRBJ1-3	TGTGCCAGCACCGGGACAGGGAGACCTGGAAACACCATATATTTT	CASTGTGRPGNTIYF
.	TRBV6-5	.	TRBJ2-7	TGTGCCAGCAGGGCCGGACTGCCTTTCTACGAGCAGTACTTC	CASRAGLPFYEQYF
.	TRBV27	.	TRBJ2-7	TGTGCCAGCAGTTCTACCCTCTCCTACGAGCAGTACTTC	CASSSTLSYEQYF
TRBD2	TRBV4-2	.	TRBJ2-3	TGTGCCAGCAGCCAAGATTCCCTACTAGCGGTGAGCACAGATACGCAGTATTTT	CASSQDSLLAVSTDTQYF
.	TRBV28	.	TRBJ1-4	TGTGCCAGCAGCTCCAAACTGGGAAAACTGTTTTTT	CASSSKLGKLFF
.	TRBV19	.	TRBJ1-5	TGTGCCAGTAGTACCCGTCTGGGAGGGCCCCCGCGTGGGCCCCAGCATTTT	CASSTRLGGPPRGPQHF
.	TRBV29-1	.	TRBJ2-1	TGCAGCGTTGAAGACAGGTGGTTTGGTGAGCAGTTCTTC	CSVEDRWFGEQFF
.	TRBV10-3	few	TRBJ2-5	TGTGCCATCAGTGATGTCGGGACTCCCGGAGAGGGGTCCCAGTACTTC	CAISDVGTPGEGSQYF
.	TRBV19	.	TRBJ1-5	TGTGCCAGTAGTATAGTGGGGGGCGAGCATAGCAATCAGCCCCAGCATTTT	CASSIVGGEHSNQPQHF
.	TRBV20-1	.	TRBJ1-1	TGCAGTGCTAGTCTTGCACAGGCTTTCTTT	CSASLAQAFF
TRBD1	TRBV5-1	.	TRBJ1-1	TGCGCCAGCAGCTTGTTTCCCAGGGGGCCGGAAAAGAACACTGAAGCTTTCTTT	CASSLFPRGPEKNTEAFF
.	TRBV11-2	.	TRBJ1-1	TGTGCCAGCAGCCCCACAGGGTTGAACACTGAAGCTTTCTTT	CASSPTGLNTEAFF
TRBD1	TRBV18	.	TRBJ2-5	TGTGCCAGCTCACCGCCCGGGACAGGGGGCGTAGAGACCCGGTACTTC	CASSPPGTGGVETRYF
TRBD2	TRBV25-1	.	TRBJ2-1	TGTGCCAGCAGTGTTGGTAGCGGGGGGCCTTCCTACAATGAGCAGTTCTTC	CASSVGSGGPSYNEQFF
TRBD1	TRBV10-3	.	TRBJ1-3	TGTGCCATCAGTGAGCCGGGACAGGGAACCTCTGGAAACACCATATATTTT	CAISEPGQGTSGNTIYF
TRBD1	TRBV5-1	.	TRBJ1-5	TGCGCCAGCAGCTTGGAGGGGGACAGCCGGCAGCCCCAGCATTTT	CASSLEGDSRQPQHF
.	TRBV1	.	TRBJ2-7	TGCACCAGCAGCAGAGGGCCAGCACTGTACTTC	CTSSRGPALYF
TRBD1	TRBV25-1	.	TRBJ2-7	TGTGCCAGCGGCCGGGACAGGGACGGCGAGCAGTACTTC	CASGRDRDGEQYF
TRBD1	TRBV2	once	TRBJ1-2	TGTGCCAGCAGATCACAGGGGGTATATGGCTACACCTTC	CASRSQGVYGYTF
.	TRBV3-1/TRBV3-2	.	TRBJ1-1	TGTGCCAGCTCTACGTGGGACGTAGCTTTCTTT	CASSTWDVAFF
.	TRBV7-6	.	TRBJ2-3	TGTGCCAGCAGCTTAGACCTAACTAGCACAGATACGCAGTATTTT	CASSLDLTSTDTQYF
.	TRBV19	.	TRBJ1-4	TGTGCCAGTAGCGGAGACCGTGCAACTAATGAAAAACTGTTTTTT	CASSGDRATNEKLFF
TRBD1	TRBV19	.	TRBJ1-1	TGTGCCAGTATTAGGACAGGGTTGAACACTGAAGCTTTCTTT	CASIRTGLNTEAFF
TRBD1	TRBV27	.	TRBJ2-7	TGTGCCAGCAGTTTAGCGACCGGGACAGGGATCTCCTACGAGCAGTACTTC	CASSLATGTGISYEQYF
TRBD1	TRBV5-1	.	TRBJ1-1	TGCGCCAGCAGCTTCCGGACAGGAGGGTACGGTGAAGCTTTCTTT	CASSFRTGGYGEAFF
.	TRBV28	.	TRBJ2-2	TGTGCCAGCAAGGACGGGCAGACGGCGAACACCGGGGAGCTGTTTTTT	CASKDGQTANTGELFF
TRBD2	TRBV19	.	TRBJ2-7	TGTGCCAGTAGTATGACGGGGACTAGCTCCTACGAGCAGTACTTC	CASSMTGTSSYEQYF
.	TRBV19	.	TRBJ2-7	TGTGCCAGTAGACACAGGACAACCTACGAGCAGTACTTC	CASRHRTTYEQYF
.	TRBV6-6	.	TRBJ1-1	TGTGCCAGCAGTCGGATCAACAGGGATAGTTGGAACACTGAAGCTTTCTTT	CASSRINRDSWNTEAFF
TRBD1	TRBV12-3/TRBV12-4	.	TRBJ1-2	TGTGCCAGCGGGACAGTGCTCAGGGATGGCTACACCTTC	CASGTVLRDGYTF
.	TRBV5-4	.	TRBJ2-3	TGTGCCAGCAGCTTGGGGGGAAGCACAGATACGCAGTATTTT	CASSLGGSTDTQYF
.	TRBV5-1	once	TRBJ2-2	TGCGCCAGCACACCCCTGGAGGGCAGATCGAACACCGGGGAGCTGTTTTTT	CASTPLEGRSNTGELFF
.	TRBV28	.	TRBJ1-5	TGTGCCAGCAGAAACTATAATAATCAGCCCCAGCATTTT	CASRNYNNQPQHF
.	TRBV3-1/TRBV3-2	.	TRBJ1-3	TGTGCCAGCAGCCAAGAGGGGGGGGACTCTGGAAACACCATATATTTT	CASSQEGGDSGNTIYF
.	TRBV4-1	.	TRBJ1-5	TGCGCCAGCAGCCAAGAGGAAAAAAGGGCCTCCAATCAGCCCCAGCATTTT	CASSQEEKRASNQPQHF
TRBD2	TRBV3-1/TRBV3-2	.	TRBJ2-2	TGTGCCAGCAGCCCGAGCGGGGGGAACACCGGGGAGCTGTTTTTT	CASSPSGGNTGELFF
.	TRBV6-5	.	TRBJ2-7	TGTGCCAGCGGAGATTACTACGAGCAGTACTTC	CASGDYYEQYF
.	TRBV7-9	.	TRBJ1-1	TGTGCCAGCAGCTTCGGGGGGAACACTGAAGCTTTCTTT	CASSFGGNTEAFF
TRBD2	TRBV5-6	.	TRBJ2-7	TGTGCCAGCAGCCTGAGGGGACTACTCGCTGAGCAGTACTTC	CASSLRGLLAEQYF